Listed here are 19 T cell receptor beta chains from one sample, sequenced in a study of cytomegalovirus exposure and HLA in healthy donors. Clones were read by immunoSEQ multiplex PCR, and TCRdb kept only the in-frame ones, dropping some. The table shows 200,000 to 250,000 clones, with approximately 83% occurring only once. The source material was PBMCs. The receptors originated from a woman younger than 45 in good health and CMV-seropositive.

The J gene is TRBJ2-1, the V gene TRBV19; TRBD2 matches at 12 bases. This CDR3 is built from 14 residues. The V and J ends lost 3 bases and 9 bases, in that order; junction bases with no gene match: 3. In germline, CDR1 is LNHDA, CDR2 SQIVND (reference sequence). The CDR3 nucleotides read TGTGCCAGTAGTATGTGGACTAGCGGGACTGAGCAGTTCTTC. As protein: CASSMWTSGTEQFF. The whole variable domain, filled in from reference TRBV19 and TRBJ2-1, reads DGGITQSPKYLFRKEGQNVTLSCEQNLNHDAMYWYRQDPGQGLRLIYYSQIVNDFQKGDIAEGYSVSREKKESFPLTVTSAQKNPTAFYLCASSMWTSGTEQFFGPGTRLTVL.

This chain joins TRBV27 and TRBJ2-7; 8 positions agree with TRBD1. V lost 3 bases, J lost 2 bases, and 3 bases stayed unmatched. The CDR3 is 14 residues long. Germline-derived CDR1 and CDR2 are MNHEY and SMNVEV (reference sequence). The CDR3 nucleotides are TGTGCCAGCAGTTTGGCGGACAGGGCCTACGAGCAGTACTTC. This gives the protein CASSLADRAYEQYF.

This rearrangement joins TRBV29-1 to TRBJ1-3, with 8 bases matching TRBD1. V lost 6 bases and J lost 2; bases outside the gene matches: 3. The CDR3 runs to 13 residues. Looked up from germline, CDR1 is SQVTM and CDR2 is ANQGSEA. CDR3 bases: TGCAGCGTCCTCAGGGGGCCTGGAAACACCATATATTTT. It is translated as CSVLRGPGNTIYF.

This clone has only one observation. This sequence joins TRBV6-4 and TRBJ2-1; D unresolved. This CDR3 comprises 16 residues. Trimming pared 3 bases from V and 0 bases from J, leaving 12 bases between. Germline values: CDR1 MRHNA, CDR2 SNTAGT. In DNA, the CDR3 is TGTGCCAGCAGTGATTCGAGCGTATACTCCTACAATGAGCAGTTCTTC. This gives the protein CASSDSSVYSYNEQFF.

This clone was observed a handful of times. The chain uses TRBV21-1 and TRBJ2-7; whether TRBD2, the table's D call, matches the DNA was not checked. TRBV21-1 counts as a pseudogene. The CDR3 totals 17 residues. The CDR3 bases are TGTGCCAGCAGCAAAGGGTTAGCGGGAGGGCTCTCCTACGAGCAGTACTTC. As protein: CASSKGLAGGLSYEQYF.

This clone was recorded a few times. The chain links TRBV18 to TRBJ2-2; D perhaps matches TRBD1 (5 bases). Per the germline V gene, CDR1 is KGHSH and CDR2 is LQKENI. V was cut by 8 bases and J by 0 bases, with 10 bases left in between. This CDR3 contains 14 residues. As DNA, the CDR3 is TGTGCCAGCACCCGGACATCGAACACCGGGGAGCTGTTTTTT. Translating it yields CASTRTSNTGELFF.

The chain recombines TRBV6-5 with TRBJ1-3; D is uncertain. The CDR3 length is 13 residues. The germline CDR1 and CDR2 sequences are MNHEY and SVGAGI. The V gene lost 8 bases and the J gene lost 0 bases, with 8 bases spanning the gap. CDR3 nucleotides: TGTGCCAGCCTACTTAGCTCTGGAAACACCATATATTTT. As protein: CASLLSSGNTIYF.

As concerns this clone: Germline and junction disagree at one end, which may indicate a read error. This rearrangement joins TRBV5-4 to TRBJ2-6, with D possibly being TRBD1 (6 bases). CDR3 size: 15 residues. The germline CDR1 and CDR2 sequences are SGHNT and YYREEE (reference sequence). The CDR3 loop reads CASSLVGAGANVLTF. In nucleotides, the CDR3 is TGTGCCAGCAGCTTGGTGGGGGCTGGCGCCAACGTCCTGACTTTC. The full variable domain, with the rest looked up from reference TRBV5-4 and TRBJ2-6, is ETGVTQSPTHLIKTRGQQVTLRCSSQSGHNTVSWYQQALGQGPQFIFQYYREEENGRGNFPPRFSGLQFPNYSSELNVNALELDDSALYLCASSLVGAGANVLTFGAGSRLTVL.

This clone has just one count. Within the sample, other DNA sequences also encode this same CDR3. The CDR3 bases are TGTGCCAGCAGTTCCGGCAGCTCCTACAATGAGCAGTTCTTC. Translating it yields CASSSGSSYNEQFF. The chain uses TRBV27 and TRBJ2-1; D unclear. The length of the CDR3 is 14 residues. Germline CDR1 is MNHEY and CDR2 is SMNVEV (reference sequence). Trimming stripped 4 bases from V and 0 bases from J, with 7 bases between.

This rearrangement joins TRBV11-3 to TRBJ2-2; 10 nucleotides line up with TRBD2. This CDR3 region has 19 residues. V lost 5 bases and J lost 0; bases outside the gene matches: 12. Germline V CDR1 and CDR2: SGHNT, YENEEA. The CDR3 is CASSPRTSGVFANTGELFF. Written as DNA, the CDR3 is TGTGCCAGCAGCCCTAGGACTAGCGGAGTGTTCGCGAACACCGGGGAGCTGTTTTTT.

This clone was counted once. This chain links TRBV6-1 with TRBJ2-7; TRBD2 matches at 8 bases. Trimming removed 6 bases from V and 3 bases from J; junction bases left unmatched: 10. The germline CDR1 and CDR2 sequences are MNHNS and SASEGT. The CDR3 contains 15 residues. CDR3 DNA: TGTGCCAGCAGGAAAACGGGACTAGTTTTCTACGAGCAGTACTTC. Translation gives CASRKTGLVFYEQYF.

The chain joins TRBV5-6 to TRBJ2-7; TRBD2 is a possible D gene (5 bases). The CDR3 is 14 residues long. Germline V CDR1 and CDR2: SGHDT, YYEEEE. Trimming removed 0 bases at V and 2 bases at J, with 9 bases between. The CDR3 reads CASSLVGKPYEQYF. The CDR3 DNA reads TGTGCCAGCAGCTTGGTCGGGAAGCCCTACGAGCAGTACTTC. Complete variable domain (other parts from reference TRBV5-6 and TRBJ2-7): DAGVTQSPTHLIKTRGQQVTLRCSPKSGHDTVSWYQQALGQGPQFIFQYYEEEERQRGNFPDRFSGHQFPNYSSELNVNALLLGDSALYLCASSLVGKPYEQYFGPGTRLTVT.

This chain connects TRBV9 to TRBJ1-2; no clear D. CDR3 size: 13 residues. V was cut by 3 bases and J by 7 bases, with 13 bases left in between. Germline lookup yields CDR1 SGDLS and CDR2 YYNGEE. Written as DNA, the CDR3 is TGTGCCAGCAGCGGGGGAGGGCTCCTTGGCTACACCTTC. The encoded protein is CASSGGGLLGYTF.

The chain employs TRBV30 and TRBJ2-1; 8 nucleotides line up with TRBD1. Germline V gives CDR1 GTSNPN, CDR2 SVGIG (reference sequence). V trimming: 2 bases; J trimming: 5 bases; junction bases outside the gene matches: 5. The CDR3 sequence is 14 residues long. The CDR3 nucleotides read TGTGCCTGGAGTCAACAGGGGGTTAACAATGAGCAGTTCTTC. Translating gives CAWSQQGVNNEQFF.

The chain is built from TRBV4-1 and TRBJ1-1; the D gene is possibly TRBD1 (6 bases). CDR1 is MGHRA and CDR2 is YSYEKL in the germline V gene. This CDR3 has 15 amino acids. V was cut by 4 bases and J by 1 base, with 13 bases left in between. The CDR3 sequence: CASSLIQGGNTEAFF. DNA for the CDR3: TGCGCCAGCAGCCTTATACAGGGTGGGAACACTGAAGCTTTCTTT.

The genes are TRBV27 and TRBJ2-7, with D perhaps matching TRBD1 or TRBD2 (6 bases each). Germline CDR1 is MNHEY and CDR2 is SMNVEV (reference sequence). The CDR3 runs 15 residues. V was shortened by 6 bases and J by 5 bases, with 20 bases between the two germline ends. The CDR3 reads CASSHGPTEGDEQYF. In nucleotides, the CDR3 is TGTGCCAGCAGCCACGGACCTACGGAGGGGGACGAGCAGTACTTC.

This clone appeared a single time. V is TRBV27 and J is TRBJ2-5, with 7 bases matching TRBD1. CDR1 and CDR2 (germline): MNHEY, SMNVEV (reference sequence). The CDR3 loop spans 16 amino acids. The ends lost 1 base at V and 1 base at J; junction bases unmatched: 6. The CDR3, as DNA: TGTGCCAGCAGTTTATTCCCACAGGGGATCCAAGAGACCCAGTACTTC. Its translation is CASSLFPQGIQETQYF.

The gene calls are TRBV4-2 and TRBJ2-1; 10 bases agree with TRBD2. Germline V gives CDR1 LGHNA, CDR2 YNFKEQ. V shed 3 bases and J 8 bases; nucleotides not matched to a gene: 4. This CDR3 contains 14 residues. The CDR3 coding sequence is TGTGCCAGCAGCCAGGCTAGCGGGAGTTATGAGCAGTTCTTC. This gives the protein CASSQASGSYEQFF.

This chain joins TRBV6-5 and TRBJ1-5; the D gene is possibly TRBD1 (6 bases). CDR1 is MNHEY and CDR2 is SVGAGI in the germline V gene. The CDR3 extends over 14 amino acids. V lost 6 bases and J lost 4, with 13 bases in between. Here the CDR3 reads CASRPTGHNQPQHF. CDR3 coding DNA: TGTGCCAGCAGGCCTACAGGGCATAATCAGCCCCAGCATTTT.